This T cell receptor beta chain emerged from a study of early T cells in non-severe SARS-CoV-2 infection (dated by TCRdb to about 2021). Turning to the overall study: Because TCR sequencing was done on bulk RNA from unsorted whole blood, the alpha and beta chains could not be paired.

General conclusions and limits of the study: VDJdb matching was skewed toward anti-spike CD8 responses and likely underestimated virus-specific expansions, missing private and CD4 specificities.

Concerning this clonotype itself: Its antigen remains unidentified. No base-level quality is on record; no much larger clone is a single base apart.

The library was obtained by 5' RACE. The instrument was a NextSeq 500. Unique molecular identifiers were attached to individual cDNA molecules in the TCR library protocol so that sequencing error and PCR bias could be corrected. TCR alpha and beta chains were both sequenced, and the abundances of alpha and beta sequences in each sample were closely correlated with each other. As for the original processing: Decombinator V4 was used to perform V gene, J gene and CDR3 annotation of TCR sequences. TCRs were defined as expanded if a significant change between any two time points was detected under a Poisson model with p below 0.0001. TCR abundances were normalised to the total number of TCRs sequenced per sample and were expressed as counts per million. MAIT TCRs were defined by TRAV1-2 paired with TRAJ12, TRAJ20 or TRAJ33, and iNKT TCRs by TRAV10 paired with TRAJ18. VDJdb, accessed 1 November 2021, was searched for CMV, EBV and SARS-CoV-2 annotated TCRs, excluding TCRs annotated for multiple antigens. The public reads were run again by TCRdb, first through fastp at Q25 and then through MiXCR, and only productive beta chains were kept. Rows with one shared CDR3 protein collapse into an entry with the most common genes and DNA. These V and J calls rely on TCRdb rather than the paper's analysis. In this sample the table shows tens of thousands of distinct CDR3 sequences, roughly 9.9% of which occur a single time. The ten largest clones add up to around 12% of the sample.

This was a case-control study nested in a cohort of healthcare workers in London, UK, who had nasopharyngeal swab PCR tests and blood samples taken every week. Healthcare workers were recruited between 23 and 31 March 2020, during the week of the UK lockdown, and were followed weekly for up to roughly 16 weeks. From the cysteine through the phenylalanine, the CDR3 covers 15 amino acids. The only DNA kept is the CDR3, 45 bases in frame from the first base. Recombination connected TRBV3-2 to TRBJ2-7; TRBD2 is taken as the D call from the table, unchecked against the DNA. TRBV3-2 is classified as a pseudogene. Sequenced sample: whole blood. The TCR originated in an adult who was a healthcare worker with PCR-confirmed SARS-CoV-2 infection or an uninfected control (not recorded which). The CDR3 region has the sequence CASSQARTMVKEQYF. The DNA sequence follows: TGTGCCAGCAGCCAAGCGAGGACTATGGTGAAAGAGCAGTACTTC.